This T cell receptor (beta chain) comes out of a study of human T cells and chemical hapten exposure. Time point in this sample: pre-sensitization, week 0. Treatment given: therapeutic diphenylcyclopropenone sensitization with weekly scalp DPC. This CDR3 is 14 amino acids long. V was pared by 6 bases and J by 8 bases, with 8 bases of the junction left unmatched. Per the germline V gene, CDR1 is SGHTA and CDR2 is FQGNSA. TCRdb reprocessed the RACE reads via MiXCR and lists one record per CDR3 protein. Among 85,000 to 90,000 distinct CDR3 sequences, nearly 10% were seen once, and the ten largest hold 3% to 4.5%.

Here the sequenced sample was whole blood, taken in connection with sensitization to the hapten diphenylcyclopropenone (DPC). The receptor was derived from a woman in her thirties or forties with alopecia areata. Some clones in this sample may be carry-over from other donors' samples. The V call is TRBV7-2, the J call TRBJ2-1, with 9 bases lining up with TRBD2. CDR3: CASRKTTSGDEQFF. DNA for the CDR3: TGTGCCAGCAGGAAAACGACTAGCGGCGATGAGCAGTTCTTC.